This TCR beta chain was sequenced during a study of blood T cell repertoires in COVID-19. About the research overall: Italy, Spain and the United States were the sources of the convalescent and acute COVID-19 samples. T cells, B-cell-depleted T cells, or PBMCs provided the cDNA or gDNA that served as material.

Recruited during active infection, patients (from Seattle) were subsequently followed longitudinally. Per the authors' pipeline: Amplification from reference gene primers served as the basis for estimated nucleated cell counts. Clones were read by immunoSEQ multiplex PCR, and TCRdb kept only the in-frame ones, dropping some. The DNA was the basis for D and trimming; V, J and clone size are from that table. The sample yields about 170,000 clones, approximately 91% seen once. V was pared by 7 bases and J by 0 bases, with 21 bases between. The CDR3 has 17 amino acids. Germline assignment: CDR1 SGHTA and CDR2 FQGTGA.

The sequence was obtained from a man aged 18 to 30 with COVID-19, enrolled during active disease. Specimen: peripheral blood. The chain uses TRBV7-3 and TRBJ1-1, with TRBD1 as a possible D gene (5 bases). The CDR3 is CASTMPGQPDLNTEAFF. The CDR3 nucleotides read TGTGCCAGCACCATGCCAGGGCAACCAGACCTGAACACTGAAGCTTTCTTT.